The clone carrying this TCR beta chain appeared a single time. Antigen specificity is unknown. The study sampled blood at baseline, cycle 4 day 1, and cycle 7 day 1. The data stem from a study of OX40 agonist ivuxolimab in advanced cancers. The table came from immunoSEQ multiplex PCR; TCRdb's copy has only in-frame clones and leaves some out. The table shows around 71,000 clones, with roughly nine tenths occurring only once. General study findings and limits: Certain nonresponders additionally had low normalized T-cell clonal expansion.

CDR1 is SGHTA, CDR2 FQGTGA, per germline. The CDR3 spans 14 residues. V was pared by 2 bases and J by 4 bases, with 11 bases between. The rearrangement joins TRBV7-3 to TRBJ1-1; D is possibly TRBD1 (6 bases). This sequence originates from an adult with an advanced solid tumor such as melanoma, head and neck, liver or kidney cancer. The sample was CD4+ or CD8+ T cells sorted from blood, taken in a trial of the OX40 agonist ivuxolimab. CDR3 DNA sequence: TGTGCCAGCAGCTTAGGGGGGCGCAGCACTGAAGCTTTCTTT. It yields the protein CASSLGGRSTEAFF.